This T cell receptor beta chain was sequenced in a study of T cell responses to AZD1222 COVID-19 vaccine. Turning to the study itself: The study pooled second doses at about 4 or about 12 weeks. Study-wide results and caveats: The breadth and depth of Spike-specific TCRs increased once two AZD1222 doses had been given. Mapped onto spike, vaccine-associated CD4 TCRs spanned it and were dominant at 160-218 and 743-854. It was only after the peak T cell response that any repertoires were sampled.

The repertoire was sequenced with immunoSEQ multiplex PCR; TCRdb's copy has only in-frame clones and lacks some. The table lists about 97,000 clones, about 89% of them singletons. The CDR3 runs 14 residues. V lost 3 bases and J 1 base, leaving 9 bases between the germline ends. CDR1 LGHDT and CDR2 YNNKEL come from the germline V gene (reference sequence). In its sample, this clone was seen a few times. Its matching antigen is unknown. This sample comprised peripheral blood, obtained on day 0 of AZD1222 vaccination. This sequence was found in an adult in good health. This rearrangement joins TRBV3-1 (or the pseudogene TRBV3-2) to TRBJ1-1, with D possibly matching TRBD1 (6 bases). This CDR3 is CASSQVQGNTEAFF. DNA of the CDR3: TGTGCCAGCAGCCAGGTACAGGGGAACACTGAAGCTTTCTTT.